This T cell receptor beta chain was identified during a study of regulatory T cells in long-lasting Graves disease. Across the whole study: Recently diagnosed Graves' patients had received antithyroid drugs for under 3 months.

This clonotype was counted at least ten times. Its target is not known. Germline trimming cut 6 bases from V and 2 bases from J; bases unmatched to any gene: 5. Germline loops: CDR1 DFQATT, CDR2 SNEGSKA (reference sequence). The CDR3 contains 14 residues. Relying on iRepertoire HTBI primers and Arm-PCR of CDR3 regions, the team built TCR beta libraries. One entry per CDR3 protein results from TCRdb running MiXCR on the multiplex PCR reads. The profile covers approximately 250,000 distinct CDR3 sequences, with 15% to 20% appearing a single time and 22% taken by the ten largest. Stated time point: newly diagnosed GD, antithyroid drugs for less than 3 months. PBMC RNA was the source of the TCR library. Study results and limitations: Favored gene segments in persistent disease were TRBV28, TRBJ1-2 and TRBJ2-5.

The sequences come from peripheral blood mononuclear cells (PBMCs), collected at new diagnosis, from a patient treated with antithyroid drugs. This clonotype was obtained from a female donor with Graves disease. The chain has TRBV20-1 and TRBJ2-1; 9 bases fit TRBD2. The CDR3, as DNA: TGCAGTGCCCGACTAGCGGCTACCTACAATGAGCAGTTCTTC. Translation gives CSARLAATYNEQFF.